This note documents a single T cell receptor (beta chain) sequence. Its antigen is unknown. This likely comes from a read error, as the CDR3 has no conserved phenylalanine or tryptophan at its end. The CD8+CD4-CCR7+CD45RA+ phenotype defined the sorted naive CD8 T cells. CDR3 size: 16 residues. The V and J ends lost 3 bases and 2 bases respectively, with 15 bases between them. The germline CDR1 and CDR2 sequences are MNHEY and SMNVEV (reference sequence). Methods described previously, with TCR primers listed, were used for bulk TCR libraries. TCRdb passed the PCR reads through MiXCR, listing each CDR3 protein once. The repertoire holds about 320,000 distinct CDR3 sequences, with roughly a quarter as singletons. The data are from a study of molecular identifiers for immune sequencing clone quantification. The overall study: Naive CD8 RNA (around 20,000 or 100,000 cells) was divided into five aliquots, with four sequenced. Regarding the study as a whole: Highly expanded clone sizes could be underestimated by identical TCR molecules sharing a barcode.

This chain joins TRBV27 and TRBJ2-3; D unresolved. The TCR sequence derives from a human donor in good health. Some libraries in this study had Jurkat cell RNA spiked in. Specimen: naive CD8+ T cells from blood, with Jurkat cell RNA spiked in. Indicated subset: FACS-sorted CD8+CD4-CCR7+CD45RA+ naive T cells. In DNA, the CDR3 is TGTGCCAGCAGTTTGGCCCTTGGACCCTCCACAGATACGCAGTATTCT. Residues: CASSLALGPSTDTQYS.